These T cell receptor beta chains were read from a single sample in a study of OX40 agonist ivuxolimab in advanced cancers. Profiled with immunoSEQ multiplex PCR; TCRdb holds only in-frame clones, not every one. The data show 60,000 or so clones, 94% seen once. This specimen consisted of CD4+ or CD8+ T cells sorted from blood, obtained in a trial of the OX40 agonist ivuxolimab. The receptors stem from an adult with an advanced solid tumor such as melanoma, head and neck, liver or kidney cancer. The CDR3 runs from the conserved cysteine through the conserved F or W. The D gene is left open where the match is weak. Size tells how often a clone was seen (once, few, many) or the class of an expanded clone, and some rows leave it out.

TRBJ1-2 | TRBV29-1 | - | - | TGCAGCGTTGAAGTAGGAATGGATGGCTACACCTTC | CSVEVGMDGYTF
TRBJ2-7 | TRBV27 | - | TRBD2 | TGTGCCAGCTCAGCGGGAGGGCCACGGGAGCAGTACTTC | CASSAGGPREQYF
TRBJ2-5 | TRBV27 | - | - | TGTGCCAGCAGTTCAGGGCCGGCCCAGTACTTC | CASSSGPAQYF
TRBJ2-3 | TRBV4-3 | - | TRBD2 | TGCGCCAGCAGCCCGGGGACTAGCGGGAGGCCAGATACGCAGTATTTT | CASSPGTSGRPDTQYF
TRBJ2-7 | TRBV7-2 | - | - | TGTGCCAGCAGCTTAGCGTTGCTAGAAACCTACGAGCAGTACTTC | CASSLALLETYEQYF
TRBJ2-3 | TRBV5-1 | - | TRBD2 | TGCGCCAGCAGCGATCCGACTAGCGGGAGTTCGTATTTT | CASSDPTSGSSYF
TRBJ2-5 | TRBV2 | - | TRBD2 | TGTGCCAGCAGAGAAACTAGCGGGAGGGCCTGGGAGACCCAGTACTTC | CASRETSGRAWETQYF
TRBJ2-6 | TRBV27 | - | - | TGTGCCAGCAGTCGTAGGAGGACTGGGGCCAACGTCCTGACTTTC | CASSRRRTGANVLTF
TRBJ2-3 | TRBV13 | once | - | TGTGCCAGCAGCCCCCGCTTTTTGGGCGCAGATACGCAGTATTTT | CASSPRFLGADTQYF
TRBJ1-1 | TRBV19 | - | - | TGTGCCAGTAAAGTAAGGGGAACTGAAGCTTTCTTT | CASKVRGTEAFF
TRBJ2-7 | TRBV7-8 | - | - | TGTGCCAGCAGCTTATTTAAGGGGTCCTACGAGCAGTACTTC | CASSLFKGSYEQYF
TRBJ2-5 | TRBV28 | - | - | TGTGCCAGCAGAACAGCGTACCAAGAGACCCAGTACTTC | CASRTAYQETQYF
TRBJ2-1 | TRBV27 | - | TRBD2 | TGTGCCAGCAGTTCGGGGACTAGCGGGAAGGATGAGCAGTTCTTC | CASSSGTSGKDEQFF
TRBJ2-5 | TRBV5-1 | - | TRBD1 | TGCGCCAGCAGCTATAGGACAGGGGAAGGGTTAGAAGAGACCCAGTACTTC | CASSYRTGEGLEETQYF
TRBJ2-5 | TRBV21-1 | - | - | TGTGCCAGCAGCAAGGTACCGGCCAGGGAAGAGACCCAGTACTTC | CASSKVPAREETQYF
TRBJ1-4 | TRBV6-5 | once | - | TGTGCCAGCAGTTACGGGGCAGGGTTCGAAAAACTGTTTTTT | CASSYGAGFEKLFF
TRBJ1-2 | TRBV5-6 | - | - | TGTGCCAGCAGTCACGTCGCGGGAGACTTAAGGGATGGCTACACCTTC | CASSHVAGDLRDGYTF
TRBJ1-5 | TRBV28 | - | TRBD1 | TGTGCCAGCAGTCGGACGGACAGGGGAATCTATTATAGCAATCAGCCCCAGCATTTT | CASSRTDRGIYYSNQPQHF
TRBJ2-7 | TRBV15 | - | TRBD2 | TGTGCCACCAGCAGAGGAGAGCGGACTAGCGACCTCGAGCAGTACTTC | CATSRGERTSDLEQYF
TRBJ2-1 | TRBV7-3 | - | - | TGTGCCAGCAGCTCCCGACTAGACTCAGATGAGCAGTTCTTC | CASSSRLDSDEQFF
TRBJ1-1 | TRBV4-2 | - | - | TGTGCCAGCAGCCAAGCGGTCCGGGACCCCAGACCTGAAGCTTTCTTT | CASSQAVRDPRPEAFF
TRBJ2-7 | TRBV7-6 | few | - | TGTGCCAGCAGTCCTTGGGACATCCCCCACGAGCAGTACTTC | CASSPWDIPHEQYF
TRBJ1-5 | TRBV7-2 | - | - | TGTGCCAGCAAGTTAATAGGGTTCGGCAATCAGCCCCAGCATTTT | CASKLIGFGNQPQHF
TRBJ1-3 | TRBV4-3 | once | TRBD1 | TGCGCCAGCCCCGTACAAAGCCTTTCCCGGGACAGGGATCCCGGAAACACCATATATTTT | CASPVQSLSRDRDPGNTIYF
TRBJ2-1 | TRBV29-1 | - | - | TGCAGCGTTGAAGATAGATACAATGAGCAGTTCTTC | CSVEDRYNEQFF
TRBJ2-7 | TRBV7-8 | - | - | TGTGCCAGCAGCTTAGGGCGGGACTACGAGCAGTACTTC | CASSLGRDYEQYF
TRBJ1-1 | TRBV4-3 | - | - | TGCGCCAGCAGCCAAGTTCTTCAGGGGATGAGGAACACTGAAGCTTTCTTT | CASSQVLQGMRNTEAFF
TRBJ2-2 | TRBV5-4 | - | TRBD2 | TGTGCCAGCAGCTTGCGGGAGGGCCCCGGGGAGCTGTTTTTT | CASSLREGPGELFF
TRBJ2-2 | TRBV19 | - | - | TGTGCCAGTAGCATCCCCTGGAGGGCCGGCACCGGGGAGCTGTTTTTT | CASSIPWRAGTGELFF
TRBJ2-1 | TRBV9 | - | TRBD2 | TGTGCCAGCAGCAACCGACTAGCGGGGGCTGACAATGAGCAGTTCTTC | CASSNRLAGADNEQFF
TRBJ2-7 | TRBV19 | - | TRBD1 | TGTGCCAGTGACCCACGGGGACAGGGGGTATCTGGCGAGCAGTACTTC | CASDPRGQGVSGEQYF
TRBJ2-7 | TRBV19 | - | TRBD2 | TGTGCCAGTTCATGGGCCAGCGGGAGCCTATACGAGCAGTACTTC | CASSWASGSLYEQYF
TRBJ1-1 | TRBV4-3 | - | - | TGCGCCAGCAGCGCATACAGGAACACTGAAGCTTTCTTT | CASSAYRNTEAFF
TRBJ2-7 | TRBV5-5 | - | TRBD1 | TGTGCCAGCAGCTGGGGACAGGCGCCGTCCTACGAGCAGTACTTC | CASSWGQAPSYEQYF
TRBJ2-7 | TRBV11-2 | - | TRBD2 | TGTGCCAGCAGCTTGATTATTAGCGGGAGTATGTACGAGCAGTACTTC | CASSLIISGSMYEQYF
TRBJ1-1 | TRBV9 | - | TRBD1 | TGTGCCAGCAGCTTTGGGGACAGGGCGAACACTGAAGCTTTCTTT | CASSFGDRANTEAFF
TRBJ2-7 | TRBV9 | - | TRBD2 | TGTGCCAGCTCCGGGACTAGCGCCTTAGGCTACGAGCAGTACTTC | CASSGTSALGYEQYF
TRBJ2-2 | TRBV5-6 | - | TRBD1 | TGTGCCAGCAGATCGGCGGACAGGGGGAACACCGGGGAGCTGTTTTTT | CASRSADRGNTGELFF
TRBJ2-1 | TRBV11-2 | - | TRBD2 | TGTGCCAGCAGCTTTTGGGGCGGGAGCCCTGTCGGCAATGAGCAGTTCTTC | CASSFWGGSPVGNEQFF
TRBJ2-7 | TRBV6-5 | - | TRBD1 | TGTGCCAGCAGTTACCGGACAGGACCTATTGGCGAGCAGTACTTC | CASSYRTGPIGEQYF
TRBJ1-1 | TRBV4-1 | - | - | TGCGCCAGCAGCCAAGGCACGGACAGATACACTGAAGCTTTCTTT | CASSQGTDRYTEAFF
TRBJ1-1 | TRBV5-1 | once | - | TGCGCCAGCACCTTGGAGTCCCGGGGCACTGAAGCTTTCTTT | CASTLESRGTEAFF
TRBJ2-2 | TRBV7-8 | - | TRBD2 | TGTGCCAGCAGCCTATTCTCCGGGAGGGCCAGGCGTACCGGGGAGCTGTTTTTT | CASSLFSGRARRTGELFF
TRBJ2-3 | TRBV7-8 | - | - | TGTGCCAGCAGCCCTTTACTCATTTTT | CASSPLLIF
TRBJ2-7 | TRBV5-1 | - | - | TGCGCCAGCAGCTTGGGGTACGAGCAGTACTTC | CASSLGYEQYF
TRBJ2-1 | TRBV9 | - | - | TGTGCCAGCAGCGTAGTCGCTAGCCATGAGCAGTTCTTC | CASSVVASHEQFF
TRBJ2-5 | TRBV9 | - | TRBD2 | TGTGCCAGCAGCGTAGCCGGGACTAGTTTGGAGACCCAGTACTTC | CASSVAGTSLETQYF
TRBJ2-7 | TRBV19 | - | - | TGTGCCAGTAGTCCCACGATGGGGCGCGAGCAGTACTTC | CASSPTMGREQYF
TRBJ1-1 | TRBV29-1 | - | - | TGCAGCGTTCGTCCCCCGGGACAAATGAACACTGAAGCTTTCTTT | CSVRPPGQMNTEAFF
TRBJ2-7 | TRBV4-3 | - | - | TGCGCCAGCAGCCAAGAAGTGGGGTCAGCCAACTACGAGCAGTACTTC | CASSQEVGSANYEQYF
TRBJ2-5 | TRBV7-9 | - | TRBD1 | TGTGCCAGCAGCTCTCCAGGGGGCTCAGAGACCCAGTACTTC | CASSSPGGSETQYF
TRBJ2-7 | TRBV15 | - | TRBD1 | TGTGCCACCGGACAGGGGGCTGCCTACGAGCAGTACTTC | CATGQGAAYEQYF
TRBJ2-7 | TRBV5-1 | - | - | TGCGCCAGCAGCTTGGCCGTGGGCACGGCCTACGAGCAGTACTTC | CASSLAVGTAYEQYF
TRBJ2-7 | TRBV5-1 | - | - | TGCGCCAGCAGCTTGGAAGGTAGCGTTGTGAGTCTCGAGCAGTACTTC | CASSLEGSVVSLEQYF
TRBJ2-7 | TRBV7-2 | - | - | TGTGCCAGCAGCCCATCAGGGGCCTGGAAGTACTTC | CASSPSGAWKYF
TRBJ2-1 | TRBV27 | - | - | TGTGCCAGCAGTTATACAGACAATGAGCAGTTCTTC | CASSYTDNEQFF
TRBJ2-3 | TRBV12-5 | - | TRBD1 | TGTGCTAGTGGCCTTGGACAGGGGGCAGATACGCAGTATTTT | CASGLGQGADTQYF